This T cell receptor (beta chain) was sequenced for a study of metastatic and nonmetastatic thyroid tumors. Authors' data handling: A distant-metastasis classifier for papillary thyroid cancer was built using CDR3 differences across clinicopathological groups. TCRdb reprocessed the PCR reads via MiXCR. For this entry, the V and J calls and clone size follow TCRdb and not the study's own pipeline. The sample has 10,000 to 15,000 clones; approximately 33% are singletons. This clone is judged medium-sized. The antigen remains unidentified. Thyroid surgery had not been preceded by any treatment in any patient. Broader study findings: Relative to benign nodules, malignant thyroid tumors were reportedly characterized by significantly elevated TCR beta diversity in blood and tumor.

Germline CDR1 and CDR2: SGHRS and YFSETQ. The V end lost 2 bases, the J end lost 0 bases, and 11 bases lay between the germline ends. This CDR3 has 15 residues. Sequencing was performed on tumor tissue. This clonotype was obtained from a male donor with papillary thyroid cancer or a benign thyroid nodule (not recorded which). Some clones in this sample may be carry-over from other donors' samples. J is TRBJ1-1 and V is TRBV5-1; D might be TRBD1 (6 bases). CDR3 residues: CASSFLGQMNTEAFF. CDR3 DNA: TGCGCCAGCAGCTTCCTCGGACAGATGAACACTGAAGCTTTCTTT.